These 7 T cell receptor beta chains originate from one sample sequenced in a study of T cell responses to AZD1222 COVID-19 vaccine. The table came from immunoSEQ multiplex PCR; TCRdb's copy has only in-frame clones and leaves some out. The data contain some 52,000 clones, approximately 86% of them singletons. Sequencing was performed on peripheral blood, taken 28 days after the second AZD1222 dose. The receptors here all came from an adult who received the AZD1222 COVID-19 vaccine.

J is TRBJ2-7 and V is TRBV5-5; 8 nucleotides align to TRBD1. The CDR3 consists of 16 residues. J lost 0 bases, V lost 3 bases, and 8 bases had no gene match. Germline CDR1 is SGHKS and CDR2 is YYEKEE (reference sequence). The CDR3 DNA reads as TGTGCCAGCAGCTCCCTATGGACAGGGAGCTCCTACGAGCAGTACTTC. Translated: CASSSLWTGSSYEQYF.

The V call is TRBV6-1, the J call TRBJ1-2; D uncertain. V was pared by 2 bases and J by 6 bases, with 13 bases between. This CDR3 comprises 14 residues. Germline CDR1 is MNHNS and CDR2 is SASEGT. CDR3 sequence reads: CASSEKTEGNGYTF. As DNA, the CDR3 is TGTGCCAGCAGTGAAAAGACGGAAGGGAATGGCTACACCTTC.

In its sample, this clone was seen once. This chain links TRBV9 with TRBJ1-2; 7 positions agree with TRBD1. Germline loops: CDR1 SGDLS, CDR2 YYNGEE. V shed 3 bases, J shed 7 bases, and the junction held 9 bases outside the gene matches. This CDR3 region has 14 residues. The CDR3 region has the DNA TGTGCCAGCAGCGCACAGGGGCTCGACGGTGGCTACACCTTC. Translation: CASSAQGLDGGYTF.

The chain joins TRBV2 to TRBJ2-7, with 10 bases identical to TRBD1. This CDR3 region has 18 residues. Germline V gives CDR1 SNHLY, CDR2 FYNNEI. Losses at the gene ends were 0 bases for V and 3 bases for J; bases not matched to a gene: 11. The DNA for the CDR3 is TGTGCCAGCAGTGAAGCCCTACCCGGGACAGGGGAAGGCTACGAGCAGTACTTC. Amino acid sequence: CASSEALPGTGEGYEQYF.

In this sample, this clone turned up once. The chain employs TRBV3-1 (or the pseudogene TRBV3-2) and TRBJ2-1, with TRBD2 identical over 7 bases. The CDR3 consists of 14 residues. The ends lost 4 bases at V and 2 bases at J; junction bases unmatched: 2. Germline V gene sequence: CDR1 LGHDT, CDR2 YNNKEL (reference sequence). In DNA form, the CDR3 reads TGTGCCAGCAGCCGAGGACTAGCCTACAATGAGCAGTTCTTC. Encoded protein: CASSRGLAYNEQFF.

This clone was detected a few times. This rearrangement joins TRBV19 to TRBJ2-5, with 10 bases that match TRBD1. The CDR3 is made up of 14 amino acids. Germline CDR1 LNHDA, CDR2 SQIVND (reference sequence). Trimming at V came to 5 bases and at J to 4 bases, leaving 4 bases not matched to a gene. The CDR3 loop reads CASSPRDRGETQYF. The DNA of the CDR3 is TGTGCCAGTAGTCCCCGGGACAGGGGAGAGACCCAGTACTTC.

The chain couples TRBV24-1 to TRBJ2-1, with TRBD2 identical over 14 bases. CDR3 size: 16 residues. Germline-derived CDR1 and CDR2 are KGHDR and SFDVKD. Trimming removed 4 bases from V and 10 bases from J; junction bases left unmatched: 8. The CDR3 spells CATSEVGTSGGREQFF. CDR3 in DNA: TGTGCCACCAGTGAAGTGGGGACTAGCGGGGGAAGGGAGCAGTTCTTC.